A single sample gave rise to the 23 T cell receptor beta chains below, sequenced in a study of T cell changes during pregnancy in multiple sclerosis. Produced via immunoSEQ multiplex PCR; TCRdb's table is partial and in-frame only. The data hold approximately 100,000 clones, with approximately 93% observed a single time. Sequences were derived from peripheral blood, sampled after pregnancy. Receptors originate from a female donor with multiple sclerosis, enrolled in a pregnancy study.

The rearrangement uses TRBV2 and TRBJ1-5; no clear D. CDR3 length: 16 residues. V lost 6 bases and J lost 4, with 19 bases in between. Germline lookup yields CDR1 SNHLY and CDR2 FYNNEI. The CDR3: CASRRTLIGPNQPQHF. DNA for the CDR3: TGTGCCAGCAGGCGCACACTAATTGGCCCAAATCAGCCCCAGCATTTT.

The chain links TRBV6-1 to TRBJ1-2, with a weak D call TRBD1 (6 bases). Per the germline V gene, CDR1 is MNHNS and CDR2 is SASEGT. The CDR3 runs 12 residues. Trimming stripped 6 bases from V and 8 bases from J, with 13 bases between. Here the CDR3 DNA reads TGTGCCAGCAGGGCCTCAGGGGCCGGCTACACCTTC. Protein sequence: CASRASGAGYTF.

This rearrangement joins TRBV7-9 to TRBJ1-6; D possibly corresponds to TRBD1 (5 bases). V lost 4 bases and J 7 bases, leaving 11 bases between the germline ends. The CDR3 is 14 amino acids. Germline values: CDR1 SEHNR, CDR2 FQNEAQ (reference sequence). CDR3 protein: CASSSDTDNSPLHF. CDR3 in DNA: TGTGCCAGCAGCTCGGACACGGACAATTCACCCCTCCACTTT.

In this sample, this clone turned up once. The chain joins TRBV18 to TRBJ2-7, with D maybe TRBD2 (5 bases). The germline V and J ends were trimmed by 2 bases and 3 bases, with 17 bases remaining between them. CDR3 size: 16 residues. Looked up from germline, CDR1 is KGHSH and CDR2 is LQKENI. CDR3: CASSPESGMGYYEQYF. CDR3 coding DNA: TGTGCCAGCTCACCAGAGTCGGGGATGGGGTACTACGAGCAGTACTTC. Complete variable domain (other parts from reference TRBV18 and TRBJ2-7): NAGVMQNPRHLVRRRGQEARLRCSPMKGHSHVYWYRQLPEEGLKFMVYLQKENIIDESGMPKERFSAEFPKEGPSILRIQQVVRGDSAAYFCASSPESGMGYYEQYFGPGTRLTVT.

In this sample, this clone turned up once. The chain links TRBV7-9 to TRBJ1-6; 7 bases align to TRBD1. The CDR3 is 14 residues long. Germline V lookup: CDR1 SEHNR, CDR2 FQNEAQ (reference sequence). Germline trimming cut 7 bases from V and 8 bases from J; bases unmatched to any gene: 8. The CDR3 reads CASTNRGGDSPLHF. CDR3 nucleotides: TGTGCCAGCACGAACAGGGGTGGAGATTCACCCCTCCACTTT.

The chain carries TRBV19 and TRBJ2-2, with 9 bases aligning to TRBD1. Germline V gene sequence: CDR1 LNHDA, CDR2 SQIVND (reference sequence). Losses at the gene ends were 5 bases for V and 3 bases for J; bases not matched to a gene: 1. CDR3 length equals 14 residues. DNA for the CDR3: TGTGCCAGTAGTTGGACAGGGGACACCGGGGAGCTGTTTTTT. This gives the protein CASSWTGDTGELFF.

In DNA, the CDR3 is TGTGCCAGCAGCACGGCAGGGTCCAATCAGCCCCAGCATTTT. It codes for CASSTAGSNQPQHF. The chain links TRBV28 to TRBJ1-5, with a tentative D call TRBD1 (5 bases). This CDR3 is 14 amino acids long. The V gene lost 6 bases and the J gene lost 3 bases, with 12 bases spanning the gap. Per germline, CDR1 MDHEN and CDR2 SYDVKM. Variable domain in full (rest from reference TRBV28 and TRBJ1-5): DVKVTQSSRYLVKRTGEKVFLECVQDMDHENMFWYRQDPGLGLRLIYFSYDVKMKEKGDIPEGYSVSREKKERFSLILESASTNQTSMYLCASSTAGSNQPQHFGDGTRLSIL.

This rearrangement joins TRBV7-8 to TRBJ1-4; the D gene is possibly TRBD1 (6 bases). The CDR3 is made up of 17 amino acids. Between the trimmed V and J ends, which lost 2 bases and 4 bases, there was a span of 17 bases. Germline values: CDR1 SGHVS, CDR2 FQNEAQ. The CDR3 DNA sequence: TGTGCCAGCAGCTTATCAGCAGGACAGACCTATAATGAAAAACTGTTTTTT. Amino acids: CASSLSAGQTYNEKLFF. The full variable domain, rest sourced from reference TRBV7-8 and TRBJ1-4, is GAGVSQSPRYKVAKRGQDVALRCDPISGHVSLFWYQQALGQGPEFLTYFQNEAQLDKSGLPSDRFFAERPEGSVSTLKIQRTQQEDSAVYLCASSLSAGQTYNEKLFFGSGTQLSVL.

The chain joins TRBV27 to TRBJ1-1, with no clear D. With 2 bases removed from V and 4 bases from J, the gap between germline ends came to 14 bases. This CDR3 is built from 15 residues. Germline CDR1 is MNHEY and CDR2 is SMNVEV (reference sequence). CDR3 bases: TGTGCCAGCAGTTTAATTACCGGCAGGATCACTGAAGCTTTCTTT. Protein sequence: CASSLITGRITEAFF.

A single count supports this clone. The gene calls are TRBV5-4 and TRBJ2-2; no clear D. The CDR3 extends over 14 amino acids. Trimming removed 4 bases from V and 4 bases from J, with 11 bases in between. CDR1 SGHNT and CDR2 YYREEE come from the germline V gene (reference sequence). Here the CDR3 reads CASSPDTATGELFF. The CDR3 nucleotides read TGTGCCAGCAGCCCTGACACCGCCACCGGGGAGCTGTTTTTT.

CDR3 sequence (DNA): TGTGCCAGCAGCTTAGCCCGGACTAGCGGGCGCCCGGATACGCAGTATTTT. Translated, it gives CASSLARTSGRPDTQYF. The V gene is TRBV11-1, the J gene TRBJ2-3; 11 nucleotides line up with TRBD2. Trimming cost V 0 bases and J 6 bases; bases outside gene matches: 8. The CDR3 runs to 17 residues. CDR1 SGHAT and CDR2 FQDESV come from the germline V gene (reference sequence).

The chain employs TRBV11-2 and TRBJ1-1; D remains ambiguous. Germline values: CDR1 SGHAT, CDR2 FQNNGV. This CDR3 contains 12 residues. Trimming removed 3 bases at V and 11 bases at J, with 13 bases between. The chain's CDR3 is CASSLEAVSAFF. The CDR3 bases are TGTGCCAGCAGCTTGGAGGCGGTTTCGGCTTTCTTT.

The J gene is TRBJ2-7, the V gene TRBV5-1; 7 nucleotides match TRBD1. The germline V gene has CDR1 SGHRS and CDR2 YFSETQ. J was trimmed by 10 bases and V by 3 bases; bases with no gene match: 16. CDR3 length: 15 residues. Here the CDR3 DNA reads TGCGCCAGCAGCTGGGCCGGGACAGCCCAACCCGATCAGTACTTC. It specifies CASSWAGTAQPDQYF.

The J gene is TRBJ1-2, the V gene TRBV9; D ambiguous. V was trimmed by 5 bases and J by 1 base, leaving 15 bases between them. Germline CDR1 and CDR2: SGDLS and YYNGEE. The CDR3 spans 15 residues. Written as DNA, the CDR3 is TGTGCCAGCAGTCAGGACCCGGGATTTAACTATGGCTACACCTTC. This codes for CASSQDPGFNYGYTF.

This chain connects TRBV7-3 to TRBJ1-1, with 9 bases matching TRBD1. The junction had 7 bases not matched to a gene; V was cut back by 3 bases and J by 8 bases. The CDR3 totals 14 residues. Germline V gives CDR1 SGHTA, CDR2 FQGTGA. This CDR3 is CASSFVGQGSEAFF. CDR3 DNA sequence: TGTGCCAGCAGCTTTGTGGGACAGGGATCGGAAGCTTTCTTT.

This rearrangement joins TRBV19 to TRBJ1-5; D might be TRBD1 (5 bases). The V gene lost 9 bases and the J gene lost 1 base, with 25 bases spanning the gap. Per the germline V gene, CDR1 is LNHDA and CDR2 is SQIVND (reference sequence). The length of the CDR3 is 18 residues. CDR3: CASKQLSLGGGSNQPQHF. CDR3 DNA sequence: TGTGCCAGCAAACAACTCTCCCTCGGGGGGGGAAGCAATCAGCCCCAGCATTTT.

V gene TRBV6-5 combines with J gene TRBJ1-2; tentatively, D is TRBD1 (5 bases). The CDR3 runs 14 residues. With 6 bases removed from V and 8 bases from J, the gap between germline ends came to 19 bases. Per the germline V gene, CDR1 is MNHEY and CDR2 is SVGAGI. CDR3 amino acids: CASSSWAGDWGYTF. As DNA, the CDR3 is TGTGCCAGCAGCTCGTGGGCGGGGGATTGGGGCTACACCTTC.

The chain is built from TRBV19 and TRBJ1-3, with D perhaps matching TRBD1 (6 bases). CDR3 length equals 14 residues. Trimming took off 7 bases at V and 6 bases at J, with 16 bases between the two ends. Germline V lookup: CDR1 LNHDA, CDR2 SQIVND (reference sequence). CDR3 nucleotide sequence: TGTGCCAGTACCCCGACAGGATCCCCAAACACCATATATTTT. Translation gives CASTPTGSPNTIYF.

The CDR3 bases are TGTGCCAGCAGTGAATATGACACGAACACTGAAGCTTTCTTT. Amino acid sequence: CASSEYDTNTEAFF. V is TRBV25-1 and J is TRBJ1-1; D unclear. CDR3 length equals 14 residues. Germline CDR1 MGHDK, CDR2 SYGVNS. V was cut by 0 bases and J by 1 base, with 6 bases left in between.

The rearrangement joins TRBV10-3 to TRBJ2-5, with TRBD1 identical over 10 bases. The germline gives CDR1 ENHRY, CDR2 SYGVKD. After removal of 5 bases from V and 5 bases from J, the junction contained 8 bases not matched to a gene. The CDR3 consists of 15 residues. CDR3 coding DNA: TGTGCCATCAGTCGGACAGGGGGTATAGATGAGACCCAGTACTTC. Protein: CAISRTGGIDETQYF.

The chain uses TRBV2 and TRBJ2-3; the D is unclear. V lost 4 bases, J lost 2 bases, and 10 bases lay in between. The CDR3 contains 14 residues. Germline V gene sequence: CDR1 SNHLY, CDR2 FYNNEI. This CDR3 reads CASSASLDTDTQYF. In DNA, the CDR3 is TGTGCCAGCAGTGCTAGTTTAGACACAGATACGCAGTATTTT.

This clone was counted a single time. V is TRBV6-1 and J is TRBJ1-3; D perhaps matches TRBD1 (6 bases). The CDR3 loop spans 13 amino acids. Germline CDR1 and CDR2: MNHNS and SASEGT. The germline V and J ends were trimmed by 6 bases and 5 bases, with 11 bases remaining between them. CDR3 sequence: CASRRTARNTIYF. In DNA form, the CDR3 reads TGTGCCAGCAGAAGGACAGCCCGAAACACCATATATTTT.

V gene TRBV18 combines with J gene TRBJ2-3, with D perhaps TRBD1 (6 bases). V was clipped by 5 bases and J by 2 bases, with 8 bases between them. This CDR3 comprises 13 residues. Germline V gene data show CDR1 as KGHSH and CDR2 as LQKENI. For the CDR3, the DNA is TGTGCCAGCTCAAGGGACAACACAGATACGCAGTATTTT. Translated, it gives CASSRDNTDTQYF.